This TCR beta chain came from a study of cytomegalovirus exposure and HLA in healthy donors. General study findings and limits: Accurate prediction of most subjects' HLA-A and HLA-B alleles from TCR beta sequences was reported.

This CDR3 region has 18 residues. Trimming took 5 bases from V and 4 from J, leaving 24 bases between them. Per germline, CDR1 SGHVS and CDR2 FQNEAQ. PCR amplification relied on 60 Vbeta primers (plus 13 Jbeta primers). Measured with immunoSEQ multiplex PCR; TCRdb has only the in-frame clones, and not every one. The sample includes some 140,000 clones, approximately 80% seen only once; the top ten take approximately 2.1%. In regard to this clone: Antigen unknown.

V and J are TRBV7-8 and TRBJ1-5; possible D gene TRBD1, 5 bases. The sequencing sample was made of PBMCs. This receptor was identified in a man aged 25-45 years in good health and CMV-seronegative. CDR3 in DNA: TGTGCCAGCAGCCCCAAAAAGGGGTGGGGAACGAGGAATCAGCCCCAGCATTTT. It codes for CASSPKKGWGTRNQPQHF. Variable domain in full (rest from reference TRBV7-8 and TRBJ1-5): GAGVSQSPRYKVAKRGQDVALRCDPISGHVSLFWYQQALGQGPEFLTYFQNEAQLDKSGLPSDRFFAERPEGSVSTLKIQRTQQEDSAVYLCASSPKKGWGTRNQPQHFGDGTRLSIL.